These T cell receptor beta chains were read from a single sample in a study of blood T cell repertoires in COVID-19. Generated by immunoSEQ multiplex PCR, the TCRdb table keeps only in-frame clones and is missing some. The sample holds 200,000 to 300,000 clones, over 75% seen once. Sequencing was done on a sample of peripheral blood. Receptors originate from a woman at least 80 years old with acute or convalescent COVID-19. CDR3s include the opening cysteine and the closing phenylalanine or tryptophan.

V gene: TRBV21-1
CDR3 protein: CASSKAKHQNTEAFF

V gene: TRBV3-1/TRBV3-2
CDR3 protein: CASSQPGGNEKLFF

V gene: TRBV7-8
CDR3 protein: CATGTGSGNTIYF

V gene: TRBV7-6
CDR3 protein: CASSLVLFYEQFF

V gene: TRBV5-4
CDR3 protein: CASSFPGLGVRTQYF

V gene: TRBV28
CDR3 protein: CASSFGGSSYNSPLHF

V gene: TRBV2
CDR3 protein: CASSEYSQGYGYTF

V gene: TRBV19
CDR3 protein: CATQDGVMNTEAFF

V gene: TRBV21-1
CDR3 protein: CASSSVWDRGNSPLHF

V gene: TRBV25-1
CDR3 protein: CASSAQGGGTNEKLFF

V gene: TRBV12-3/TRBV12-4
CDR3 protein: CASSPSANYGYTF

V gene: TRBV3-1/TRBV3-2
CDR3 protein: CASSQDLIAHEQFF

V gene: TRBV19
CDR3 protein: CASTPGRGRGSSNQPQHF

V gene: TRBV4-2
CDR3 protein: CASSQVGGTGANVLTF

V gene: TRBV5-1
CDR3 protein: CASSLQGTGLTYEQYF

V gene: TRBV3-1/TRBV3-2
CDR3 protein: CASSQRAGDTDTQYF

V gene: TRBV7-8
CDR3 protein: CASSLTSGRAAPEQYF

V gene: TRBV5-1
CDR3 protein: CASSLGGGNTEAFF

V gene: TRBV10-3
CDR3 protein: CAISILAGGQETQYF

V gene: TRBV12-3/TRBV12-4
CDR3 protein: CASTERGRNTIYF

V gene: TRBV7-9
CDR3 protein: CASSLAGTQAGELFF

V gene: TRBV11-1
CDR3 protein: CASSLDRTGYEQYF

V gene: TRBV29-1
CDR3 protein: CSVRLASGSTDTQYF

V gene: TRBV5-4
CDR3 protein: CASSFEGTSGTYEQYF

V gene: TRBV2
CDR3 protein: CASKGIGAGGELFF

V gene: TRBV5-5
CDR3 protein: CASSIYTLAGGLSEQFF

V gene: TRBV5-1
CDR3 protein: CASSLGDRTNEKLFF

V gene: TRBV29-1
CDR3 protein: CSAGQPTNEKLFF

V gene: TRBV4-1
CDR3 protein: CASSQGSNNEQFF

V gene: TRBV7-9
CDR3 protein: CASSASSGGPYEQYF

V gene: TRBV19
CDR3 protein: CASSMDRGVSYNEQFF

V gene: TRBV5-1
CDR3 protein: CASSLGQGTVYNEQFF

V gene: TRBV29-1
CDR3 protein: CSGVGASGNPYEQYF

V gene: TRBV7-3
CDR3 protein: CASSLMAGEGLNEQFF

V gene: TRBV3-1/TRBV3-2
CDR3 protein: CASSQDGAGRVYGYTF

V gene: TRBV7-9
CDR3 protein: CASSLLTGGLGQETQYF

V gene: TRBV3-1/TRBV3-2
CDR3 protein: CASSLDPGTGRETQYF

V gene: TRBV3-1/TRBV3-2
CDR3 protein: CASSSRRLSGELFF

V gene: TRBV19
CDR3 protein: CASSRLAGDEQYF

V gene: TRBV20-1
CDR3 protein: CSAYNYEQYF

V gene: TRBV3-1/TRBV3-2
CDR3 protein: CASSQGETGGGEKLFF

V gene: TRBV25-1
CDR3 protein: CASRQGNGIRALHF

V gene: TRBV20-1
CDR3 protein: CSASKGTGVYEQYF

V gene: TRBV2
CDR3 protein: CASRAGVAYEQYF

V gene: TRBV3-1/TRBV3-2
CDR3 protein: CASSYRDRGPREAFF

V gene: TRBV3-1/TRBV3-2
CDR3 protein: CASSQYWRANTEAFF

V gene: TRBV3-1/TRBV3-2
CDR3 protein: CASSQVRGNTIYF

V gene: TRBV9
CDR3 protein: CASSVDPSGGFYEQFF

V gene: TRBV3-1/TRBV3-2
CDR3 protein: CASSHSGLVGLGYEQYF

V gene: TRBV19
CDR3 protein: CASSRTGGNNEQFF

V gene: TRBV18
CDR3 protein: CASSPRLAGAGETQYF

V gene: TRBV28
CDR3 protein: CASSSGLVGFF

V gene: TRBV7-9
CDR3 protein: CASSAVGSGVGSEQYF

V gene: TRBV19
CDR3 protein: CASRTARNTEAFF

V gene: TRBV2
CDR3 protein: CASSDGTGGNTEAFF

V gene: TRBV5-1
CDR3 protein: CASSFDQGATYEAFF

V gene: TRBV7-2
CDR3 protein: CASSLNRDRGNSPLHF

V gene: TRBV6-5
CDR3 protein: CASSYGGNEQYF

V gene: TRBV10-3
CDR3 protein: CAISESRVEQYF